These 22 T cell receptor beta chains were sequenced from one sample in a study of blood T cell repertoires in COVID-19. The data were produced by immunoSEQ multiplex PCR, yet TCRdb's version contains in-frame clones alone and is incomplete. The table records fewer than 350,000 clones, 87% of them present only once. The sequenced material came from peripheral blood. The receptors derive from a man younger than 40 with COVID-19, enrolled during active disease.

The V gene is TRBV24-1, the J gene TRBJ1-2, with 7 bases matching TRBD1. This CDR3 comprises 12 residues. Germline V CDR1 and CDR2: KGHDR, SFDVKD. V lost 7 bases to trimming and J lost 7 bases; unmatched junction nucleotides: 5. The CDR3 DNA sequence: TGTGCCACCAGGACAGGGTGGAGTGGCTACACCTTC. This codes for CATRTGWSGYTF.

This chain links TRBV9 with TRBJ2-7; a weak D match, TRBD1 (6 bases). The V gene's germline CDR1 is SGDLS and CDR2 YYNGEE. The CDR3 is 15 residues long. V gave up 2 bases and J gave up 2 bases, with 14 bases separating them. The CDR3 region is CASSVRDRPPYEQYF. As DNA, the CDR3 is TGTGCCAGCAGCGTTAGAGACAGGCCGCCCTACGAGCAGTACTTC.

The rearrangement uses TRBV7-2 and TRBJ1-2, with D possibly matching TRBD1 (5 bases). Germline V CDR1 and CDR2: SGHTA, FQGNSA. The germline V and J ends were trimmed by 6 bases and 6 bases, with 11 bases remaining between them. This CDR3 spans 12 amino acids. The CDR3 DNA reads TGTGCCAGCAGGGAATCGACAGATGGCTACACCTTC. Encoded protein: CASRESTDGYTF.

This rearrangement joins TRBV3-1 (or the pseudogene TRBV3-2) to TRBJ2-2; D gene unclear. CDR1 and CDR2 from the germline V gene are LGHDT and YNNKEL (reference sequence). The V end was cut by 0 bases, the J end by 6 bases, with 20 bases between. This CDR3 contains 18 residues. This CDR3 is CASSQETPRTWLAGELFF. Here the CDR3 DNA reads TGTGCCAGCAGCCAAGAAACACCCCGAACCTGGTTGGCCGGGGAGCTGTTTTTT.

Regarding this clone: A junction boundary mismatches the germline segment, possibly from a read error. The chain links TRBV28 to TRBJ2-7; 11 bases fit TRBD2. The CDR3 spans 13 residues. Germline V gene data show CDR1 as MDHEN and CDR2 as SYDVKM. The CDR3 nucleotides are TGTGCCAGCAGTCCGGTGGGACCTAGCGGGAGGAACTTC. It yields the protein CASSPVGPSGRNF. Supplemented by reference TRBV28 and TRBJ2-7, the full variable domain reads DVKVTQSSRYLVKRTGEKVFLECVQDMDHENMFWYRQDPGLGLRLIYFSYDVKMKEKGDIPEGYSVSREKKERFSLILESASTNQTSMYLCASSPVGPSGRNFGPGTRLTVT.

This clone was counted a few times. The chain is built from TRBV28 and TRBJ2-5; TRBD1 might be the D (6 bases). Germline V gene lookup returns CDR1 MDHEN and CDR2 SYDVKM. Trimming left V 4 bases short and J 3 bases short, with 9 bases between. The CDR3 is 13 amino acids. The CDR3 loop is CASSWAGEETQYF. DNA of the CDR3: TGTGCCAGCAGTTGGGCAGGGGAAGAGACCCAGTACTTC.

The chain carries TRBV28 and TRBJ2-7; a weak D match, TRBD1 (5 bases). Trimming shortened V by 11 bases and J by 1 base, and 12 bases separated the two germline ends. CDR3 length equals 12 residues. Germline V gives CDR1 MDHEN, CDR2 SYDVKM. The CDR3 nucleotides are TGTGCCTCGTGGGGCAGTTCCTACGAGCAGTACTTC. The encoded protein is CASWGSSYEQYF. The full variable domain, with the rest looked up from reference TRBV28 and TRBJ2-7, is DVKVTQSSRYLVKRTGEKVFLECVQDMDHENMFWYRQDPGLGLRLIYFSYDVKMKEKGDIPEGYSVSREKKERFSLILESASTNQTSMYLCASWGSSYEQYFGPGTRLTVT.

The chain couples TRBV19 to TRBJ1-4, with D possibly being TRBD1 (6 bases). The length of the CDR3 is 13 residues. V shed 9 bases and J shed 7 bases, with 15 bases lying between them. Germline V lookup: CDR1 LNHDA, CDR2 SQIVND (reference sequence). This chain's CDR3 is CASKKGDGEKLFF. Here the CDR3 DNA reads TGTGCCAGCAAAAAGGGGGACGGTGAAAAACTGTTTTTT.

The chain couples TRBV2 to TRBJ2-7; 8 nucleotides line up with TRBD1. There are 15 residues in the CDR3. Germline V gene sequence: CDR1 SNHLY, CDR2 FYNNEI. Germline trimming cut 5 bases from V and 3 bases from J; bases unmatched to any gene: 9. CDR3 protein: CASSQIRTGLYEQYF. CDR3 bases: TGTGCCAGCAGTCAGATAAGGACAGGGCTCTACGAGCAGTACTTC. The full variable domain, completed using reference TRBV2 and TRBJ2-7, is EPEVTQTPSHQVTQMGQEVILRCVPISNHLYFYWYRQILGQKVEFLVSFYNNEISEKSEIFDDQFSVERPDGSNFTLKIRSTKLEDSAMYFCASSQIRTGLYEQYFGPGTRLTVT.

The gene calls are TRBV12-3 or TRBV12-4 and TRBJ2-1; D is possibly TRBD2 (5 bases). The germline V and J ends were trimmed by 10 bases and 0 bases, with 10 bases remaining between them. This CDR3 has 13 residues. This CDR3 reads CATSRGSYNEQFF. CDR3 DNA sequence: TGTGCCACCAGCCGGGGCTCCTACAATGAGCAGTTCTTC.

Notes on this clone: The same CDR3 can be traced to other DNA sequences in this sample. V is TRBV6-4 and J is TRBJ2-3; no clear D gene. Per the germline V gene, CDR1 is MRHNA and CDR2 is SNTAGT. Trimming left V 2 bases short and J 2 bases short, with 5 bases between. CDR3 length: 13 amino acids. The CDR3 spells CASSDGATDTQYF. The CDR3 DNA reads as TGTGCCAGCAGTGACGGAGCCACAGATACGCAGTATTTT.

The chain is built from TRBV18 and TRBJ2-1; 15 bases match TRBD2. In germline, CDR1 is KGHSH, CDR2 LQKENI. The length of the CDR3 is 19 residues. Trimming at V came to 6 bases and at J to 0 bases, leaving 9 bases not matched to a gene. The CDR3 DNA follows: TGTGCCAGCTCTCCGGGACTAGCGGGGGGTTTAAGCTCCTACAATGAGCAGTTCTTC. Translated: CASSPGLAGGLSSYNEQFF.

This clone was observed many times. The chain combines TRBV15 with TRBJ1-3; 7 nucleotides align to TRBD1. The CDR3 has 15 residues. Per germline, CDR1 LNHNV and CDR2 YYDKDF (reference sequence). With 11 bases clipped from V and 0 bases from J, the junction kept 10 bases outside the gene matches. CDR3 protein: CAVSGGDSSGNTIYF. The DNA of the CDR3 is TGTGCCGTCTCCGGAGGGGACAGCTCTGGAAACACCATATATTTT.

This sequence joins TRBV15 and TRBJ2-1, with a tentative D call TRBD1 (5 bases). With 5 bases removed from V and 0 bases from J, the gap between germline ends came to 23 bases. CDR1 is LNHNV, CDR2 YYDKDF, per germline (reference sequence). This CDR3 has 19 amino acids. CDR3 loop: CATSRDRSKSAGSYNEQFF. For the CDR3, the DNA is TGTGCCACCAGCCGTGACAGAAGTAAGAGCGCAGGCTCCTACAATGAGCAGTTCTTC.

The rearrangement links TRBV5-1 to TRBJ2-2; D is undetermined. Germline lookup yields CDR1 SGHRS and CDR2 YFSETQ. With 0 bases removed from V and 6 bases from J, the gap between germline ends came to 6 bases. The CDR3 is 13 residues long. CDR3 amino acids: CASSLVIAGELFF. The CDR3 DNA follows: TGCGCCAGCAGCTTGGTTATCGCCGGGGAGCTGTTTTTT.

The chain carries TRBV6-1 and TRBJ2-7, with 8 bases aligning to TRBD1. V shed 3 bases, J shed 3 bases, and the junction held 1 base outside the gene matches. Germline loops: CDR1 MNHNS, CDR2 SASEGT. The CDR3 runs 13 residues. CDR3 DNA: TGTGCCAGCAGTGACGGACAGGGCTACGAGCAGTACTTC. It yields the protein CASSDGQGYEQYF.

Written as DNA, the CDR3 is TGCGCCAGCAGCTTGGGGGAGAGTGGAACTGAAGCTTTCTTT. It specifies CASSLGESGTEAFF. The chain joins TRBV5-1 to TRBJ1-1; D gene uncertain. The V gene lost 0 bases and the J gene lost 5 bases, with 11 bases spanning the gap. The V gene's germline CDR1 is SGHRS and CDR2 YFSETQ. This CDR3 has 14 residues. The variable domain in full, completed from reference TRBV5-1 and TRBJ1-1, reads KAGVTQTPRYLIKTRGQQVTLSCSPISGHRSVSWYQQTPGQGLQFLFEYFSETQRNKGNFPGRFSGRQFSNSRSEMNVSTLELGDSALYLCASSLGESGTEAFFGQGTRLTVV.

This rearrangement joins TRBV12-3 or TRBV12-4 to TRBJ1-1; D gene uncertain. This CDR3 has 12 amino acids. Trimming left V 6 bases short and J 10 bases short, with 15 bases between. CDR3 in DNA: TGTGCCAGCAGCCCAACGGGCCGGGGAGCTTTCTTT. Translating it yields CASSPTGRGAFF.

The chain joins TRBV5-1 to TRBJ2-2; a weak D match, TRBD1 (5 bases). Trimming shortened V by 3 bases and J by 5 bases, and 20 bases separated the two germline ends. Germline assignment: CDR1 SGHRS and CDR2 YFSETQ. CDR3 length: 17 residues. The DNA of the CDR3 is TGCGCCAGCAGCTCGAAAAGACAGACCCGGATAACCGGGGAGCTGTTTTTT. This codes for CASSSKRQTRITGELFF.

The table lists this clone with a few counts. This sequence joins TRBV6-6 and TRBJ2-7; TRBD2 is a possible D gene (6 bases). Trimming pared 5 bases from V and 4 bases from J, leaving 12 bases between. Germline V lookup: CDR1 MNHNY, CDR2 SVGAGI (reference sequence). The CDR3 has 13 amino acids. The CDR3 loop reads CASSPGTAYEQYF. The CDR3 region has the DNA TGTGCCAGCAGTCCCGGGACTGCATACGAGCAGTACTTC.

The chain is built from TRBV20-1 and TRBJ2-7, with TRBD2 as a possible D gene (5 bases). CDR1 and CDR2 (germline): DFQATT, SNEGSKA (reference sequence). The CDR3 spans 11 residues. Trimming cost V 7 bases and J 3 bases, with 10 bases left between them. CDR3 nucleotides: TGCAGTGGCGCGAGGGTCTACGAGCAGTACTTC. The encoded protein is CSGARVYEQYF.

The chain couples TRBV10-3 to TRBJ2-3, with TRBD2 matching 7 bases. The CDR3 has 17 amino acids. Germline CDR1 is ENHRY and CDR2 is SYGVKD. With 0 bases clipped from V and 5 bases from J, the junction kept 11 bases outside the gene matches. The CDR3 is CAISESTGRGSGDTQYF. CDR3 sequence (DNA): TGTGCCATCAGTGAGTCGACGGGGCGGGGGTCGGGAGATACGCAGTATTTT.